This T cell receptor (beta chain) stems from a study of blood T cell repertoires in COVID-19 (dated by TCRdb to about 2020). Notes on the research overall: Samples from collaborators originated in the United States, Italy and Spain and spanned both the acute and convalescent phases of COVID-19. The material from the prospective study consisted of cDNA or gDNA derived from T cells, B-cell-depleted T cells, or PBMCs. Deeply sampled blood TCRbeta repertoires from subjects exposed to, actively infected with, or recovered from COVID-19 were included in the dataset. The repertoires were released in a freely available public database meant as a resource for research on the immune response to SARS-CoV-2. The samples were drawn from two sources: the first 160 participants of the ongoing ImmuneRACE study, and over 1,000 subjects contributed by 6 global collaborators. Sample metadata almost always included a de-identified subject ID, COVID-19 status, age in years and sex. Where available, HLA class I and class II types were obtained from metadata supplied by the sample provider rather than from assay-based typing.

Collaborating institutions collected whole blood in K2EDTA tubes following their own protocols. Collaborator samples were shipped for TCRbeta analysis as frozen whole blood, isolated PBMCs, or DNA extracted from either sample type. Findings and caveats that apply to the study as a whole: Clinical and demographic metadata were provided uncurated, with the amount varying by source and participant.

The immunoSEQ Assay, a bias-controlled multiplex PCR, was used to amplify TCRbeta CDR3 regions from genomic DNA. Under the source paper's analysis protocol: The number of nucleated cells in each sample was estimated from the amplification of reference gene primers within the assay. To quantify the absolute abundance of each unique TCRbeta CDR3 rearrangement, sequence reads were collapsed and filtered. For each sample, productive Simpson clonality was calculated as the square root of Simpson's diversity index across productive rearrangements. TCRdb obtained this table from immuneACCESS and retained in-frame rearrangements with V and J assigned. These tables miss some clones; where compared with another copy, unresolved V genes account for less than half of the shortfall, and the remainder is unexplained. The V and J calls and clone size come from that table; D and trimming were worked out from the DNA. A total of around 150,000 clones appear in this sample, about 88% of them only once. Of the sample, around 20% is held by the ten largest clones.

According to the germline V gene, CDR1 reads SGHRS and CDR2 reads YFSETQ. Measured from the cysteine to the phenylalanine, the CDR3 is 16 residues long. Only the CDR3 part of the read is kept: 48 bases, read in frame from the first base. V lost 3 bases and J lost 0 bases; the stretch between them is 13 bases long. For this clone: The clone's antigen remains unknown. The input lacks base qualities; no much larger clone sits a single base away.

This sequence originates from a woman older than 75 with acute or convalescent COVID-19. The sequenced material came from peripheral blood. The V gene is TRBV5-1 and the J gene is TRBJ2-1, with TRBD1 tentatively as D gene (7 bases match). The DNA sequence reads TGCGCCAGCAGCTCAGGGGGGATAGGCTCCTACAATGAGCAGTTCTTC. It specifies CASSSGGIGSYNEQFF.